This TCR beta chain was captured in a study of shared clonotypes between healthy human individuals (dated by TCRdb to about 2020). Background on the whole study: A few men and a couple of women, aged 18 to 49 years, made up the cohort. For each donor, CD4 naive and CD4 memory were each run on three plates, CD8 naive on two plates, and CD8 memory on one plate. The study deeply sequenced blood TCR repertoires of five healthy adults to estimate repertoire size and the extent of clonotype sharing between individuals. Different laboratories and diverse techniques were used to prepare libraries and sequence TCR repertoires, to increase sequencing depth and limit assay-specific biases. Each donor's leukapheresis produced roughly between about 0.9 and 9.5 billion PBMCs. The paper as a whole reports these results and caveats: Based on pairwise subsampling, the degree of clonotype sharing among donors was expected to be affected by sequencing depth. Only blood was sampled, and tissue TCR repertoires likely differ from those in blood. Because the study included a small number of donors, the genetic and exposure-history diversity represented was limited. Naive subsets generally had larger estimated clonotype richness than memory subsets did. Even with the large sequencing depth, rarefaction of the sorted-subset datasets indicated that sequencing was incomplete. Sharing across a few donors was observed for about 5% of naive CD4, less than 4% of naive CD8, about 2.3% of memory CD4, and around 0.4% of memory CD8 clonotypes. Higher generation probabilities were observed for clonotypes shared by all four sorted-subset donors than for non-shared clonotypes.

Using the deep immunoSEQ assay, multiplex PCR amplified TCR CDR3 regions from genomic DNA. Extracted genomic DNA from each cell subset was distributed evenly across all wells of several immunoSEQ 96-well plates, and each plate was treated as a replicate. For sorted subsets, roughly 200 ng of genomic DNA, equivalent to around 31,000 T cell genomes, went into each replicate PCR. Purified libraries were quantified with a Qubit 3.0 fluorometer, sized on a Bioanalyzer 2100, and re-quantified with the KAPA Library Quantification kit. Every immunoSEQ 96-well plate was sequenced on a separate single-read 150-cycle Illumina NextSeq 550 flow cell. In the original analysis: Because only junctional sequences without quality scores were contained in the immunoSEQ output, filtering matching that applied to full-length reads could not be performed. To assign V/J genes and CDR3, sequences were annotated against IMGT germline references using PyIR, a Python wrapper for IgBLAST v1.9. Reads with weak V/J assignments (E-value above 1e-6), missing CDR3, stop codons, out-of-frame junctions, or ambiguous translated residues were removed. V3J clonotypes were defined as sequences sharing the same inferred V gene, J gene, and CDR3 amino acid sequence. The percentage overlap between two repertoires was calculated by dividing the number of shared unique clonotypes by the size of the smaller repertoire. RTK rarefaction, the Chao1 estimator, and Recon v2.1 estimates of unobserved clonotypes were used to assess repertoire richness. For all TCRbeta clonotypes obtained by the gDNA method from several donors, generation probabilities were computed with OLGA. This immuneACCESS table, as held by TCRdb, lists in-frame sequences with V and J called but not all clones. Of the missing ones, under half trace to an unresolved V gene in checked studies; the others have no known cause. That table supplies the V and J calls and clone size; D and trimming were determined from the DNA. A total of approximately 640,000 clones appear in this sample, 90% of them only once. 30% to 40% of the sample goes to the ten largest clones.

To note about this clone: Its antigen is currently not known. The record has no base qualities; no much larger clone is one base away. Other DNA variants within this sample encode the same CDR3.

Donors were healthy HIV-negative adults with no recently reported acute infections or vaccinations. Every donor was a Caucasian adult living in Nashville, Tennessee, USA. CD8 memory samples combined magnetically selected CD45RO+ cells with CCR7-negative CD45RA+ effector memory (TemRA) cells. Blood was obtained by leukapheresis, after which PBMCs were separated by Ficoll-Histopaque density gradient centrifugation and cryopreserved in liquid nitrogen vapor phase. Purity and quantity of every magnetically sorted T cell population were checked by analytical flow cytometry. From each sorted fraction, genomic DNA was isolated and quantified by UV absorbance on a Nanodrop 2000c. Counted from cysteine to phenylalanine, this CDR3 has 15 amino acids. Just CDR3 DNA is preserved here, 45 bases in frame from base 1. The CDR1 and CDR2 encoded by the germline V gene (reference sequence) are WNHNN and SYGVQD. V was cut back by 9 bases and J by 3 bases, leaving a gap of 21 bases between them.

The source is a man younger than 35 in good health. Some clones in this sample may be carry-over from other donors' samples. The chain joins TRBV10-1 to TRBJ2-7, with the D gene not confidently named. Source material: memory CD8+ T cells from PBMCs. The cell subset or site label corresponds to: CD45RO+ cells pooled with CCR7-negative TemRA cells. The nucleotide sequence is TGCGCCAGGATTCAGCAGAAGCGAATATTCTACGAGCAGTACTTC. Its product reads: CARIQQKRIFYEQYF.